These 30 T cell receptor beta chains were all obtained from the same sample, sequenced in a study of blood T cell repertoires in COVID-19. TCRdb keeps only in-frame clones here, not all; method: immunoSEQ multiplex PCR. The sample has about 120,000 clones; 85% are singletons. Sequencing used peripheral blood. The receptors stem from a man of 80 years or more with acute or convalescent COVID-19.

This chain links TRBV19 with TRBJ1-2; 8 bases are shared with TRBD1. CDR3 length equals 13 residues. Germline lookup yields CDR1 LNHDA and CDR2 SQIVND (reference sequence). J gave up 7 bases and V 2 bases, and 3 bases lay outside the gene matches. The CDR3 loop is CASSIQGAGGYTF. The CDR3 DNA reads TGTGCCAGTAGTATACAGGGGGCTGGTGGCTACACCTTC. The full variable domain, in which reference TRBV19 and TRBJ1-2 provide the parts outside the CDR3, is DGGITQSPKYLFRKEGQNVTLSCEQNLNHDAMYWYRQDPGQGLRLIYYSQIVNDFQKGDIAEGYSVSREKKESFPLTVTSAQKNPTAFYLCASSIQGAGGYTFGSGTRLTVV.

The CDR3 DNA sequence: TGCGCCAGCAGCCAAGACCCGGTTGGGGGGGCTCGGGCCTATGGCTACACCTTC. It yields the protein CASSQDPVGGARAYGYTF. V usage is TRBV4-3 and J usage is TRBJ1-2, with a possible D match to TRBD1 (6 bases). Germline V gives CDR1 LGHNA, CDR2 YSLEER. Trimming stripped 0 bases from V and 4 bases from J, with 21 bases between. The CDR3 covers 18 residues.

The CDR3 DNA sequence: TGTGCCAGCAGCTTGGATGGGGGGTTGGCCACTGAAGCTTTCTTT. Translated, it gives CASSLDGGLATEAFF. V gene TRBV5-5 combines with J gene TRBJ1-1; TRBD1 is a possible D gene (5 bases). Germline CDR1 and CDR2: SGHKS and YYEKEE (reference sequence). The CDR3 loop spans 15 amino acids. Trimming stripped 0 bases from V and 4 bases from J, with 13 bases between.

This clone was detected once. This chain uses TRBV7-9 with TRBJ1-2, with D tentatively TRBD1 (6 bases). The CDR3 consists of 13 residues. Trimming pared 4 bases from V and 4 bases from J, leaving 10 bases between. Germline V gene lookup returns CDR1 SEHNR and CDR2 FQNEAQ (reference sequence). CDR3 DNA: TGTGCCAGCAGCTCACAGGGTACCTATGGCTACACCTTC. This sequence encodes CASSSQGTYGYTF.

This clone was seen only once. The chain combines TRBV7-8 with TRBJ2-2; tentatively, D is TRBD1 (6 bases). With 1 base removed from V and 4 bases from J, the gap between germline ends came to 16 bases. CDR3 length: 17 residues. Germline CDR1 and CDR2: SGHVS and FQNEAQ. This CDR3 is CASSLVSGRGRTGELFF. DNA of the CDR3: TGTGCCAGCAGCTTAGTTTCAGGCAGGGGTCGCACCGGGGAGCTGTTTTTT.

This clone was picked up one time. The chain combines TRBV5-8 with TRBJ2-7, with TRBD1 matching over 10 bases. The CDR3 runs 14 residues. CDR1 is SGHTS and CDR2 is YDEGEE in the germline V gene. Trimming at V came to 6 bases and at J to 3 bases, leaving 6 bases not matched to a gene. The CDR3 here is CASIRQGANYEQYF. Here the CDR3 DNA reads TGTGCCAGCATCCGACAGGGGGCGAACTACGAGCAGTACTTC. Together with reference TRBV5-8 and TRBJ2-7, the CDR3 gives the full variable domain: EAGVTQSPTHLIKTRGQQATLRCSPISGHTSVYWYQQALGLGLQFLLWYDEGEERNRGNFPPRFSGRQFPNYSSELNVNALELEDSALYLCASIRQGANYEQYFGPGTRLTVT.

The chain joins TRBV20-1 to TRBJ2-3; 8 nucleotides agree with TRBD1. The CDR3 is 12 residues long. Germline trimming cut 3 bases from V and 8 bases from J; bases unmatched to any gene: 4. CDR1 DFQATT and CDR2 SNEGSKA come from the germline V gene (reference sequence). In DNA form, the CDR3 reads TGCAGTGCTAGTTTAACAGGGGGTACGCAGTATTTT. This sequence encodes CSASLTGGTQYF.

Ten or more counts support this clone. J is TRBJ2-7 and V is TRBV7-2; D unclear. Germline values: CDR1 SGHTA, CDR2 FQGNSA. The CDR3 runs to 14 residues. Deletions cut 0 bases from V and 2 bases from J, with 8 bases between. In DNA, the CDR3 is TGTGCCAGCAGCTTAGCGGCGGCCACCTACGAGCAGTACTTC. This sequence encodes CASSLAAATYEQYF.

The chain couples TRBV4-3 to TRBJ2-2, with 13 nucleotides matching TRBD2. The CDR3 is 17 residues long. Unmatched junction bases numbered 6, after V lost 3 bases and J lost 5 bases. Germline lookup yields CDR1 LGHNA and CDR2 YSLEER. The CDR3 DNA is TGCGCCAGCAGCCAGGAGACTAGCGGGAGGTATACCGGGGAGCTGTTTTTT. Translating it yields CASSQETSGRYTGELFF.

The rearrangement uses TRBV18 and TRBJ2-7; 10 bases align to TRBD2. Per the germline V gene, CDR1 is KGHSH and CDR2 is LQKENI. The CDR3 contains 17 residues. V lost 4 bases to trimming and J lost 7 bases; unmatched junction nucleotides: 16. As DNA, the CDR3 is TGTGCCAGCTCACAGTCTAGCGGGGGCCCCCTTCTACGAGAGCAGTACTTC. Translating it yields CASSQSSGGPLLREQYF.

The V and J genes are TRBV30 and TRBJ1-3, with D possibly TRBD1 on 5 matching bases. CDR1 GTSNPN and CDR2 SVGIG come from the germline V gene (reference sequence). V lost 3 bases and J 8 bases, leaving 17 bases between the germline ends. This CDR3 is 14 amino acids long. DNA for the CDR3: TGTGCCTGGAGAGGCCGCCGGGGGTCGGACACCATATATTTT. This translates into CAWRGRRGSDTIYF.

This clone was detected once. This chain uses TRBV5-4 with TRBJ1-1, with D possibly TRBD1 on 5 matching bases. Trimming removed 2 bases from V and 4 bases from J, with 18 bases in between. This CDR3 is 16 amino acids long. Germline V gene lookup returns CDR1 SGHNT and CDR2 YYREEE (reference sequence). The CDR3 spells CASSFRPGTGGTEAFF. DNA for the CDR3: TGTGCCAGCAGCTTTAGGCCAGGGACTGGCGGCACTGAAGCTTTCTTT.

CDR3 loop: CASSTTGSTNYGYTF. The CDR3 bases are TGTGCCAGTAGTACCACCGGGAGTACTAACTATGGCTACACCTTC. The V gene is TRBV19, the J gene TRBJ1-2; unclear D gene. V was shortened by 4 bases and J by 0 bases, with 12 bases between the two germline ends. The germline V gene encodes CDR1 LNHDA and CDR2 SQIVND (reference sequence). CDR3 length: 15 amino acids.

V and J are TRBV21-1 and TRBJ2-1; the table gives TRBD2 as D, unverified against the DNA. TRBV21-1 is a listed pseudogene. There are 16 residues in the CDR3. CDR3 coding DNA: TGTGCCAGCAGCAAAGAGCCGGTTTGCTCCTACAATGAGCAGTTCTTC. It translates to CASSKEPVCSYNEQFF.

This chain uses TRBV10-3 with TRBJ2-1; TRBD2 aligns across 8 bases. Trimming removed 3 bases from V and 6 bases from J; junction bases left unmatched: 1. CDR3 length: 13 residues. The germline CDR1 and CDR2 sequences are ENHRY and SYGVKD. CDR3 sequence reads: CAISDRGGNEQFF. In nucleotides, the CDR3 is TGTGCCATCAGTGACCGGGGGGGCAATGAGCAGTTCTTC.

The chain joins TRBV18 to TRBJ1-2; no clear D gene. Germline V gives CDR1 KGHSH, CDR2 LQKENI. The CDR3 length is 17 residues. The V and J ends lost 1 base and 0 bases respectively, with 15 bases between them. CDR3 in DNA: TGTGCCAGCTCACCACAGACCCTGACCAGCGCTAACTATGGCTACACCTTC. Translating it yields CASSPQTLTSANYGYTF.

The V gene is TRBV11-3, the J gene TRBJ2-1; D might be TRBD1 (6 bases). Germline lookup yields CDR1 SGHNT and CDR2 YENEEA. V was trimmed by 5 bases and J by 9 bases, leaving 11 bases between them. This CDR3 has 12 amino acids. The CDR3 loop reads CASSPTGFEQFF. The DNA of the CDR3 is TGTGCCAGCAGCCCAACAGGGTTTGAGCAGTTCTTC.

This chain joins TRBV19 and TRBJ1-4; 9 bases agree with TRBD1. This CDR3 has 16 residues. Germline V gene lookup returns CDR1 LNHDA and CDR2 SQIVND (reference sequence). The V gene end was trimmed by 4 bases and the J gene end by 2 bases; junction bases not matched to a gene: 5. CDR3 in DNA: TGTGCCAGTAGTAGCCGGGACAGGGTGACTAATGAAAAACTGTTTTTT. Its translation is CASSSRDRVTNEKLFF.

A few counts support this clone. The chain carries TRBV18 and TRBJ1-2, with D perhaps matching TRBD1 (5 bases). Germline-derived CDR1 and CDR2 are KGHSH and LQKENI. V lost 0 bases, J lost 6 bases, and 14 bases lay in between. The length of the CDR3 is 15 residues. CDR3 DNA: TGTGCCAGCTCACCACCGGGGGGGTTGCTCCATGGCTACACCTTC. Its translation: CASSPPGGLLHGYTF. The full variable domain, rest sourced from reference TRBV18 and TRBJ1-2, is NAGVMQNPRHLVRRRGQEARLRCSPMKGHSHVYWYRQLPEEGLKFMVYLQKENIIDESGMPKERFSAEFPKEGPSILRIQQVVRGDSAAYFCASSPPGGLLHGYTFGSGTRLTVV.

The CDR3 coding sequence is TGTGCCAGCAGCCACCATGCCGGGACAGGGAATTCGGAGACCCAGTACTTC. It specifies CASSHHAGTGNSETQYF. V usage is TRBV4-2 and J usage is TRBJ2-5; 9 bases are shared with TRBD1. This CDR3 is built from 17 residues. With V trimmed by 3 bases and J by 5 bases, 13 bases remained unmatched. CDR1 and CDR2 (germline): LGHNA, YNFKEQ.

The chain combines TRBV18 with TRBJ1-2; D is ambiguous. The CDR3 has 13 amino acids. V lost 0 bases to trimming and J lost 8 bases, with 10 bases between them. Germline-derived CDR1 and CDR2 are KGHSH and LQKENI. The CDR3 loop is CASSPPVRIGYTF. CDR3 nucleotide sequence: TGTGCCAGCTCACCACCGGTCAGGATCGGCTACACCTTC.

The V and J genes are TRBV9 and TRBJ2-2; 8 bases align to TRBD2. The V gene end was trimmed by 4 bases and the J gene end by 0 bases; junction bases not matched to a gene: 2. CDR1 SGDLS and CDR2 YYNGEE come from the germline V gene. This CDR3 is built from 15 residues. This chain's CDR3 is CASSIAGTNTGELFF. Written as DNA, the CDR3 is TGTGCCAGCAGCATAGCGGGAACGAACACCGGGGAGCTGTTTTTT. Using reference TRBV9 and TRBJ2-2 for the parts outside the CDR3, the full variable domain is DSGVTQTPKHLITATGQRVTLRCSPRSGDLSVYWYQQSLDQGLQFLIQYYNGEERAKGNILERFSAQQFPDLHSELNLSSLELGDSALYFCASSIAGTNTGELFFGEGSRLTVL.

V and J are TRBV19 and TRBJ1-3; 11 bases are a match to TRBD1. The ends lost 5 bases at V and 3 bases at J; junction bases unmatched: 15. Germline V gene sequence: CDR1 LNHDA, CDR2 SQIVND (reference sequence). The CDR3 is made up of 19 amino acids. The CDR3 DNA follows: TGTGCCAGTAGTCCCCGGACAGGGGGCGGAATAGGAGGTGGAAACACCATATATTTT. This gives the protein CASSPRTGGGIGGGNTIYF.

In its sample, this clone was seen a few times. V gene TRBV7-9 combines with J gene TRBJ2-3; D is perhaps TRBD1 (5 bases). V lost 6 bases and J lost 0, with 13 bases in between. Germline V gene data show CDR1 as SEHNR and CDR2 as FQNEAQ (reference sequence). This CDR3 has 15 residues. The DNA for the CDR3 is TGTGCCAGCAGGATGGACACCCGAAGCACAGATACGCAGTATTTT. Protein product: CASRMDTRSTDTQYF.

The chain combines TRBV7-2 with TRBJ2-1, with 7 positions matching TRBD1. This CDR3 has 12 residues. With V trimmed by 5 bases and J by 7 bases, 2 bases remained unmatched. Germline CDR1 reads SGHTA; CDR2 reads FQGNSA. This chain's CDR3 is CASSQTGNEQFF. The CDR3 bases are TGTGCCAGCAGCCAGACAGGGAATGAGCAGTTCTTC.

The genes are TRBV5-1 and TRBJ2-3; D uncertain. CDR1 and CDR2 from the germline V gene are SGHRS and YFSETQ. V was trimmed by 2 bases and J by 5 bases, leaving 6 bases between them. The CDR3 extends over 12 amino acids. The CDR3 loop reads CASSLQQDTQYF. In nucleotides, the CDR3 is TGCGCCAGCAGCTTACAGCAAGATACGCAGTATTTT.

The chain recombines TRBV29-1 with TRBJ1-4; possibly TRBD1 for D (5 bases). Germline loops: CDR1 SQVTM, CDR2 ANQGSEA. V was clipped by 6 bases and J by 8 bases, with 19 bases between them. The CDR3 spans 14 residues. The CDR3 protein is CSVDRDGGREKLFF. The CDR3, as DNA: TGCAGCGTCGATCGGGACGGCGGGAGGGAAAAACTGTTTTTT.

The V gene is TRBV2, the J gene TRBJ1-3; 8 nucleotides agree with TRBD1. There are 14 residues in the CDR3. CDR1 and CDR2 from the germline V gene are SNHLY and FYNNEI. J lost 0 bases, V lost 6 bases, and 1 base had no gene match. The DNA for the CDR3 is TGTGCCAGCAGGGACAGGGCCTCTGGAAACACCATATATTTT. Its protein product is CASRDRASGNTIYF.

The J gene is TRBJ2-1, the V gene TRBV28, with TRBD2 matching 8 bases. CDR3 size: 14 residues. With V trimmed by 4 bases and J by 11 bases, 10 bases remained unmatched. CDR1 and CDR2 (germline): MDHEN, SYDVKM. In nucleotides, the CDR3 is TGTGCCAGCAGTTCCGGGACTAGTCCCACTAAGCAGTTCTTC. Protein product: CASSSGTSPTKQFF.

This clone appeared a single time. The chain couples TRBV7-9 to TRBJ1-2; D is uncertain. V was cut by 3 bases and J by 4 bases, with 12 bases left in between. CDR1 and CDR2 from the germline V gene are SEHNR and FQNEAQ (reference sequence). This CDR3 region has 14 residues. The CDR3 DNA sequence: TGTGCCAGCAGCTTGGCGACGGGAACCTATGGCTACACCTTC. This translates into CASSLATGTYGYTF.